This section outlines one T cell receptor beta chain sequence together with its context. Its specificity is unknown. The PCR used 60 Vbeta and 13 Jbeta primers. The method was immunoSEQ multiplex PCR; TCRdb's version includes in-frame clones alone and lacks a portion of them. The top ten clones hold approximately 3.6% of a sample with 100,000 or so clones, 75% to 90% of them seen once. The source of the sample is a study of cytomegalovirus exposure and HLA in healthy donors. Study as a whole: An early data release held some 89 million unique TCRs from HLA-typed donors.

Overall study findings and caveats: Confirmation was obtained in vitro that a few CMV-associated chains are specific for CMV antigens. It was in a later analysis that TCR association rates were seen to vary by HLA locus, highest for DRB1 and lowest for HLA-C. Later analysis identified several of the most significant clusters that appeared linked to common viral pathogens.

Trimming shortened V by 4 bases and J by 2 bases, and 14 bases separated the two germline ends. Germline CDR1 SGHVS, CDR2 FQNEAQ. This CDR3 contains 15 residues. Sequencing was performed on PBMCs. The chain links TRBV7-8 to TRBJ2-5; D is perhaps TRBD2 (5 bases). The TCR sequence derives from a man aged 30 to 39 in good health and CMV-seronegative. Here the CDR3 DNA reads TGTGCCAGCAGCTCCACTAGAAGGAGACAAGAGACCCAGTACTTC. This translates into CASSSTRRRQETQYF.